This T cell receptor (beta chain) emerged from a study of cytomegalovirus exposure and HLA in healthy donors. Healthy bone marrow donors made up the donor group. The CDR3 is made up of 17 amino acids. The junction had 9 bases not matched to a gene; V was cut back by 5 bases and J by 1 base. Germline CDR1 reads SSHAT; CDR2 reads FNYEAQ (reference sequence). This PCR relied on a set of 60 Vbeta primers and 13 Jbeta primers. As originally analysed: Counted up in a later analysis, unique TCR beta chains came to about 80 million, with around 12 million shared. TCRdb's table, derived via immunoSEQ multiplex PCR, lists solely in-frame clones and lacks some. Clonal size and the V and J genes are those of that table, whereas D and trimming came from the DNA. There are roughly 130,000 clones in the sample; 80% occur only once, and 1% lies in the top ten.

The chain has TRBV7-7 and TRBJ2-1; 9 bases agree with TRBD1. Sequenced material: PBMCs. This TCR derives from a man between 40 and 49 years old in good health and CMV-seronegative. The chain's CDR3 is CASSPFLDRGSYNEQFF. In DNA form, the CDR3 reads TGTGCCAGCAGCCCGTTCCTGGACAGGGGATCCTACAATGAGCAGTTCTTC.